This entry lists 30 T cell receptor beta chains sequenced from one sample in a study of CD8 T cells in ankylosing spondylitis (dated by TCRdb to 2015 to 2018). Libraries were built with 5' RACE. Sequencing was carried out with an Illumina HiSeq 2500. TCRdb reran the public reads through fastp at Q25 and MiXCR, keeping productive beta chains. All rows with the same CDR3 protein become a single entry with the most common DNA and genes. This sample is represented by about 240,000 distinct CDR3 sequences; 7.5% to 9% of them were singletons. Of the sample, under 7.5% is held by the ten largest clones. Sequenced material: blood, either unsorted or a sorted T cell fraction (not recorded which). The source is a male donor with ankylosing spondylitis or in good health (not recorded which).

In its sample, this clonotype was seen many times. The chain joins TRBV5-1 to TRBJ2-1, with 8 bases fitting TRBD2. The length of the CDR3 is 14 residues. The germline V gene encodes CDR1 SGHRS and CDR2 YFSETQ. The trim removed 2 bases at V and 5 bases at J, leaving 3 bases unmatched. The CDR3 DNA is TGCGCCAGCAGCTTAGGCGGGAGGCACAATGAGCAGTTCTTC. This gives the protein CASSLGGRHNEQFF. Supplemented by reference TRBV5-1 and TRBJ2-1, the full variable domain reads KAGVTQTPRYLIKTRGQQVTLSCSPISGHRSVSWYQQTPGQGLQFLFEYFSETQRNKGNFPGRFSGRQFSNSRSEMNVSTLELGDSALYLCASSLGGRHNEQFFGPGTRLTVL.

This clonotype was observed at least ten times. The V and J genes are TRBV29-1 and TRBJ1-4; D is perhaps TRBD1 (5 bases). CDR3 size: 16 residues. In germline, CDR1 is SQVTM, CDR2 ANQGSEA. Trimming left V 6 bases short and J 7 bases short, with 24 bases between. The CDR3 sequence is CSVAASGGASGEKLFF. CDR3 nucleotide sequence: TGCAGCGTCGCAGCGTCGGGCGGGGCTTCGGGTGAAAAACTGTTTTTT.

This clonotype was seen a few times. The chain joins TRBV4-3 to TRBJ1-1; no definite D call. Per the germline V gene, CDR1 is LGHNA and CDR2 is YSLEER. The CDR3 is 15 residues long. Trimming shortened V by 0 bases and J by 5 bases, and 13 bases separated the two germline ends. Written as DNA, the CDR3 is TGCGCCAGCAGCCAAGATCCCGTGGGCCGGACTGAAGCTTTCTTT. Amino acid sequence: CASSQDPVGRTEAFF.

This clonotype was counted between two and nine times. The genes are TRBV10-2 and TRBJ2-7; D unclear. The CDR3 has 16 residues. V shed 2 bases and J shed 6 bases, with 20 bases lying between them. The V gene's germline CDR1 is WSHSY and CDR2 SAAADI. The CDR3 region has the DNA TGCGCCAGCAGTGAGCCAAATTCGGCAGGAAGGGCCGAGCAGTACTTC. Translation gives CASSEPNSAGRAEQYF.

In its sample, this clonotype was seen many times. This chain links TRBV5-1 with TRBJ2-5; D gene ambiguous. From germline, CDR1 is SGHRS and CDR2 YFSETQ. The CDR3 has 13 residues. V dropped 3 bases and J dropped 1 base, with 7 bases sitting between them. The CDR3 DNA reads as TGCGCCAGCAGCTCTCACTCCCAAGAGACCCAGTACTTC. It codes for CASSSHSQETQYF.

This clonotype has only a few counts. CDR3 residues: CSARGGRDGYTF. The CDR3 bases are TGCAGTGCTAGAGGGGGGCGGGATGGCTACACCTTC. This chain uses TRBV20-1 with TRBJ1-2; D may be TRBD1 (6 bases). The CDR3 contains 12 residues. V lost 1 base to trimming and J lost 6 bases, with 9 bases between them. Per germline, CDR1 DFQATT and CDR2 SNEGSKA (reference sequence).

This clonotype was seen repeatedly, ten times or more. The J gene is TRBJ2-5, the V gene TRBV5-4; D may be TRBD2 (5 bases). CDR3 length: 14 amino acids. The V end lost 0 bases, the J end lost 5 bases, and 11 bases lay between the germline ends. Per germline, CDR1 SGHNT and CDR2 YYREEE (reference sequence). The CDR3 reads CASSLDSSGETQYF. The CDR3 DNA reads TGTGCCAGCAGCTTGGATTCCTCGGGGGAGACCCAGTACTTC.

The table lists this clonotype with many counts. The V gene is TRBV7-9, the J gene TRBJ2-4; weak D call: TRBD1 (6 bases). CDR1 is SEHNR and CDR2 is FQNEAQ in the germline V gene (reference sequence). The CDR3 is 15 residues long. Trimming shortened V by 4 bases and J by 0 bases, and 10 bases separated the two germline ends. CDR3 bases: TGTGCCAGCAGCTCCCCGGGACAAGCCAAAAACATTCAGTACTTC. Encoded protein: CASSSPGQAKNIQYF.

This clonotype was observed at least ten times. The rearrangement links TRBV12-3 or TRBV12-4 to TRBJ1-5, with TRBD1 identical over 12 bases. Trimming took 1 base from V and 7 from J; bases not matched to a gene: 5. There are 16 residues in the CDR3. The CDR3 sequence: CASSLGDRGLGQPQHF. The CDR3, as DNA: TGTGCCAGCAGTTTAGGGGACAGGGGGCTTGGACAGCCCCAGCATTTT.

This clonotype was seen a few times. This rearrangement joins TRBV20-1 to TRBJ1-2, with unresolved D. The CDR3 extends over 8 amino acids. Looked up from germline, CDR1 is DFQATT and CDR2 is SNEGSKA (reference sequence). V lost 4 bases and J lost 7, with 1 base in between. This CDR3 is CSATGYTF. In DNA, the CDR3 is TGCAGTGCTACTGGCTACACCTTC.

The sample holds a few counts of this clonotype. This rearrangement joins TRBV7-2 to TRBJ1-2; 9 nucleotides align to TRBD1. CDR1 is SGHTA, CDR2 FQGNSA, per germline. V dropped 5 bases and J dropped 4; count of bases not matched to a gene: 11. The CDR3 extends over 16 amino acids. The CDR3 protein is CASSPTLTGGSYGYTF. CDR3 DNA sequence: TGTGCCAGCAGCCCGACCCTCACAGGGGGCTCCTATGGCTACACCTTC.

This clonotype has at least ten counts. The chain links TRBV5-1 to TRBJ1-4; no clear D. Per the germline V gene, CDR1 is SGHRS and CDR2 is YFSETQ. This CDR3 has 15 residues. The V end lost 4 bases, the J end lost 10 bases, and 20 bases lay between the germline ends. Written as DNA, the CDR3 is TGCGCCAGCAGCCTATCTCGAGGAGAACGCGGAAAACTGTTTTTT. It is translated as CASSLSRGERGKLFF.

This clonotype was seen repeatedly, ten times or more. The chain carries TRBV6-4 and TRBJ2-6; D is unclear. Per germline, CDR1 MRHNA and CDR2 SNTAGT. The CDR3 contains 12 residues. The germline V and J ends were trimmed by 9 bases and 3 bases, with 6 bases remaining between them. CDR3 DNA: TGTGCCAGAATTTTTGGGGCCAACGTCCTGACTTTC. It codes for CARIFGANVLTF.

This chain connects TRBV7-2 to TRBJ2-5; 9 nucleotides align to TRBD1. Trimming cost V 0 bases and J 7 bases; bases outside gene matches: 6. The germline CDR1 and CDR2 sequences are SGHTA and FQGNSA. The CDR3 loop spans 15 amino acids. The CDR3 sequence: CASSLAPTDRGTQYF. The CDR3 nucleotides read TGTGCCAGCAGCTTAGCGCCAACGGACAGGGGGACCCAGTACTTC.

This clonotype was observed a single time. A single base separates this from a much larger clone, so it may be a read error. The chain combines TRBV6-1 with TRBJ1-5; D is ambiguous. The CDR3 is 11 amino acids. V lost 5 bases and J 7 bases, leaving 6 bases between the germline ends. Germline CDR1 and CDR2: MNHNS and SASEGT. CDR3 sequence: CASSFPQPQHF. The CDR3 coding sequence is TGTGCCAGCAGTTTCCCCCAGCCCCAGCATTTT.

In this sample, this clonotype turned up many times. V usage is TRBV6-5 and J usage is TRBJ2-3, with D unclear. From germline, CDR1 is MNHEY and CDR2 SVGAGI. This CDR3 has 13 amino acids. Deletions cut 0 bases from V and 6 bases from J, with 7 bases between. The DNA of the CDR3 is TGTGCCAGCAGTTACTCGGGCCGCGATACGCAGTATTTT. It is translated as CASSYSGRDTQYF.

The V and J genes are TRBV7-6 and TRBJ1-2; 7 bases fit TRBD1. The CDR3 consists of 14 residues. Germline CDR1 and CDR2: SGHVS and FNYEAQ. Germline trimming cut 4 bases from V and 8 bases from J; bases unmatched to any gene: 10. The CDR3 nucleotides read TGTGCCAGCAGCTCAAACAGGGGTTCGAACGGCTACACCTTC. Protein: CASSSNRGSNGYTF.

This clonotype was recorded many times. The chain links TRBV5-1 to TRBJ1-2, with D unclear. Between the trimmed V and J ends, which lost 4 bases and 5 bases, there was a span of 15 bases. This CDR3 is 14 amino acids long. Per the germline V gene, CDR1 is SGHRS and CDR2 is YFSETQ. The DNA of the CDR3 is TGCGCCAGCAGCCCCCGGCCTAACCCGTATGGCTACACCTTC. Translation: CASSPRPNPYGYTF.

There are a few counts of this clonotype. V usage is TRBV3-1 and J usage is TRBJ2-1, with 9 bases matching TRBD2. Germline CDR1 LGHDT, CDR2 YNNKEL (reference sequence). The CDR3 runs 16 residues. V was pared by 0 bases and J by 7 bases, with 7 bases of the junction left unmatched. CDR3: CASSQDWAGGLNEQFF. CDR3 nucleotides: TGTGCCAGCAGCCAAGATTGGGCGGGAGGGCTTAATGAGCAGTTCTTC.

This clonotype was seen repeatedly, ten times or more. The chain links TRBV20-1 to TRBJ2-2; D may be TRBD1 (6 bases). The germline V and J ends were trimmed by 5 bases and 5 bases, with 12 bases remaining between them. Germline assignment: CDR1 DFQATT and CDR2 SNEGSKA (reference sequence). The CDR3 runs to 13 residues. DNA for the CDR3: TGCAGTGCTTCAAAGGGGGTGACCGGGGAGCTGTTTTTT. Translating it yields CSASKGVTGELFF.

This clonotype was counted many times. V is TRBV29-1 and J is TRBJ1-1, with D uncertain. The V gene lost 6 bases and the J gene lost 7 bases, with 12 bases spanning the gap. CDR1 and CDR2 from the germline V gene are SQVTM and ANQGSEA. This CDR3 comprises 11 residues. Here the CDR3 reads CSVSDGYEAFF. DNA of the CDR3: TGCAGCGTCTCGGACGGTTATGAAGCTTTCTTT.

This clonotype was observed at least ten times. The chain is built from TRBV12-3 or TRBV12-4 and TRBJ2-7; 8 nucleotides match TRBD1. This CDR3 has 15 amino acids. The V gene end was trimmed by 2 bases and the J gene end by 0 bases; junction bases not matched to a gene: 3. The CDR3 here is CASSLSGTGSYEQYF. Written as DNA, the CDR3 is TGTGCCAGCAGTTTATCCGGGACAGGCTCCTACGAGCAGTACTTC.

This clonotype has a count of ten or more. This chain connects TRBV14 to TRBJ2-7; the D is unclear. V was cut by 3 bases and J by 4 bases, with 10 bases left in between. CDR3 length: 13 residues. In germline, CDR1 is SGHDN, CDR2 FVKESK. CDR3: CASSQTILYEQYF. DNA for the CDR3: TGTGCCAGCAGCCAGACGATCCTTTACGAGCAGTACTTC.

This clonotype was recorded many times. The genes are TRBV20-1 and TRBJ2-5; 10 bases agree with TRBD1. Germline V CDR1 and CDR2: DFQATT, SNEGSKA (reference sequence). The CDR3 runs 14 residues. The V and J ends lost 5 bases and 4 bases, in that order; junction bases with no gene match: 7. This CDR3 is CSAGRQGAAETQYF. Here the CDR3 DNA reads TGCAGTGCTGGACGACAGGGGGCCGCAGAGACCCAGTACTTC.

This clonotype showed up many times. The rearrangement uses TRBV20-1 and TRBJ2-5, with D perhaps matching TRBD1 or TRBD2 (6 bases each). This CDR3 comprises 16 residues. Germline CDR1 DFQATT, CDR2 SNEGSKA (reference sequence). V was trimmed by 1 base and J by 2 bases, leaving 17 bases between them. The CDR3 protein is CSARVLGGGEQETQYF. CDR3 sequence (DNA): TGCAGTGCTAGAGTCCTCGGGGGCGGGGAGCAAGAGACCCAGTACTTC.

In its sample, this clonotype was seen many times. The rearrangement links TRBV5-6 to TRBJ2-1; D unresolved. The CDR3 totals 15 residues. Germline loops: CDR1 SGHDT, CDR2 YYEEEE. Trimming took off 4 bases at V and 0 bases at J, with 11 bases between the two ends. The CDR3 nucleotides are TGTGCCAGCAGCCCGGACGGTCTCTCCTACAATGAGCAGTTCTTC. Translating it yields CASSPDGLSYNEQFF. The full variable domain, with the rest looked up from reference TRBV5-6 and TRBJ2-1, is DAGVTQSPTHLIKTRGQQVTLRCSPKSGHDTVSWYQQALGQGPQFIFQYYEEEERQRGNFPDRFSGHQFPNYSSELNVNALLLGDSALYLCASSPDGLSYNEQFFGPGTRLTVL.

The table lists this clonotype with many counts. The chain links TRBV4-2 to TRBJ1-1; no definite D call. This CDR3 has 13 residues. Germline V gene sequence: CDR1 LGHNA, CDR2 YNFKEQ. V was pared by 4 bases and J by 1 base, with 7 bases between. The CDR3 loop is CASSPDENTEAFF. As DNA, the CDR3 is TGTGCCAGCAGCCCTGATGAGAACACTGAAGCTTTCTTT.

Many counts were recorded for this clonotype. This chain uses TRBV27 with TRBJ1-1, with no clear D. Germline V lookup: CDR1 MNHEY, CDR2 SMNVEV (reference sequence). This CDR3 region has 11 residues. V lost 8 bases and J 5 bases, leaving 9 bases between the germline ends. CDR3 bases: TGTGCCAGCCTGGGCCAGACTGAAGCTTTCTTT. It yields the protein CASLGQTEAFF.

In its sample, this clonotype was seen many times. V is TRBV15 and J is TRBJ1-1; unclear D gene. CDR1 is LNHNV, CDR2 YYDKDF, per germline (reference sequence). The CDR3 is 15 residues long. Trimming shortened V by 3 bases and J by 0 bases, and 11 bases separated the two germline ends. The CDR3 sequence: CATSSMRDLNTEAFF. In nucleotides, the CDR3 is TGTGCCACCAGCAGTATGCGCGACCTGAACACTGAAGCTTTCTTT.

The chain uses TRBV6-1 and TRBJ1-1, with TRBD1 as a possible D gene (5 bases). The CDR3 runs to 15 residues. V was pared by 6 bases and J by 5 bases, with 19 bases between. Germline V gives CDR1 MNHNS, CDR2 SASEGT. CDR3 in amino acids: CASSRSGGPYTEAFF. CDR3 nucleotides: TGTGCCAGCAGCCGTAGCGGGGGACCATATACTGAAGCTTTCTTT.